The entry below gives a single T cell receptor beta chain sequence along with its context. Some clones are missing from TCRdb's copy, which holds only in-frame ones; the method was immunoSEQ multiplex PCR. The sample yields about 470,000 clones, roughly three quarters seen once. This record comes from a study of shared clonotypes between healthy human individuals. V lost 4 bases and J 7 bases, leaving 11 bases between the germline ends. The CDR3 has 13 amino acids. The V gene's germline CDR1 is SGDLS and CDR2 YYNGEE. The V gene is TRBV9, the J gene TRBJ2-2; D is unresolved. The sample consisted of PBMCs. This clonotype was sampled from a woman in her forties in good health. Some clones in this sample may be carry-over from other donors' samples. The CDR3 loop reads CASSPRVLGELFF. The CDR3 DNA reads TGTGCCAGCAGCCCCAGAGTTCTCGGGGAGCTGTTTTTT.